The clone carrying this T cell receptor (beta chain) was observed a single time. Antigen: not known. With a much larger clone just one base away, this may be a read error. This specimen comes from a study of T cells in Graves' hyperthyroidism and ophthalmopathy. Findings of the study overall: From stable hyperthyroidism, ophthalmopathy was separated by a 13 V-J model. Most expanded thyroid clonotypes above 0.001 recurred in blood.

Diagnostic assessment was based on clinical symptoms, serum thyroxine and TRAb, thyroid ultrasound and orbital computed tomography. Approximately 9.3 ml of fresh peripheral blood supplied the PBMCs. From germline, CDR1 is KGHSH and CDR2 LQKENI. The CDR3 length is 14 residues. Regions amplified from RNA transcripts were the TCR beta CDR3 regions. TCR CDR3 regions were first amplified by RT-PCR with HTBI primers. Each CDR3 protein gets one entry after TCRdb re-called the multiplex PCR reads with MiXCR. The table includes under 700,000 distinct CDR3 sequences, approximately 15% detected once. Sequencing was done on a sample of blood. This chain links TRBV18 with TRBJ1-1; D unclear. This TCR derives from a woman aged 18-30 years with Graves' hyperthyroidism. The CDR3 region has the DNA TGTGCCAGCTCACGTTATACTATGAACACTGAAGCTGTCTTT. Amino acid sequence: CASSRYTMNTEAVF.